The 7 T cell receptor beta chains presented below share a single source sample, sequenced in a study of CD8+CD57+ T cells in acquired aplastic anemia. Genomic DNA, the template, was used for profiling of the TCR beta VDJ and CDR3. TCRdb reprocessed the reads via MiXCR and lists one record per CDR3 protein. This sample has approximately 81,000 distinct CDR3 sequences, with approximately 45% found just once. Sequenced sample: sorted CD4+, CD8+, or CD8+CD57+ T cells (not recorded which) from PBMCs. These receptor sequences come from a human donor in good health, serving as a control.

The V gene is TRBV27, the J gene TRBJ2-3, with D unclear. The CDR3 extends over 13 amino acids. Germline CDR1 MNHEY, CDR2 SMNVEV (reference sequence). V was cut by 6 bases and J by 12 bases, with 19 bases left in between. CDR3 nucleotides: TGTGCCAGCAGACCACTCTCCTCGGAGTCTCAGTATTTT. It translates to CASRPLSSESQYF.

As regards this clonotype: A much larger clonotype is one base distant, so this may be a read error. V usage is TRBV13 and J usage is TRBJ2-1; D perhaps matches TRBD2 (6 bases). Germline V gene lookup returns CDR1 PRHDT and CDR2 FYEKMQ (reference sequence). This CDR3 comprises 13 residues. The CDR3, as DNA: TGTGCCAGCATCTTAGGGACTGACAATGAGCAGTTCTTC. As protein: CASILGTDNEQFF.

This clonotype was found many times. The chain uses TRBV9 and TRBJ2-5, with 8 bases that match TRBD2. V dropped 0 bases and J dropped 1; count of bases not matched to a gene: 2. CDR3 length equals 15 residues. Germline CDR1 reads SGDLS; CDR2 reads YYNGEE. CDR3 amino acids: CASSVDSGSQETQYF. CDR3 in DNA: TGTGCCAGCAGCGTAGACAGCGGGAGCCAAGAGACCCAGTACTTC.

The rearrangement uses TRBV20-1 and TRBJ1-6, with D possibly being TRBD1 (5 bases). Germline CDR1 and CDR2: DFQATT and SNEGSKA (reference sequence). This CDR3 contains 15 residues. V lost 3 bases, J lost 5 bases, and 14 bases lay in between. CDR3 sequence reads: CSASPRDWDNSPLHF. In DNA, the CDR3 is TGCAGTGCTAGTCCCCGGGACTGGGATAATTCACCCCTCCACTTT.

The CDR3 here is CASRRTGVTYGYTF. In nucleotides, the CDR3 is TGTGCCAGCAGGCGGACAGGGGTCACCTATGGCTACACCTTC. This chain connects TRBV6-1 to TRBJ1-2; 9 nucleotides agree with TRBD1. Germline V gene data show CDR1 as MNHNS and CDR2 as SASEGT. Trimming took 6 bases from V and 4 from J; bases not matched to a gene: 6. This CDR3 has 14 residues.

The chain recombines TRBV2 with TRBJ1-5, with D perhaps TRBD1 (5 bases). CDR3 length equals 13 residues. Trimming left V 6 bases short and J 0 bases short, with 6 bases between. Germline CDR1 reads SNHLY; CDR2 reads FYNNEI. CDR3 in DNA: TGTGCCAGCAGACAGGATAGCAATCAGCCCCAGCATTTT. Protein: CASRQDSNQPQHF.

The chain joins TRBV5-5 to TRBJ2-5; D tentatively fits TRBD1 or TRBD2 (5 bases each). Germline CDR1 is SGHKS and CDR2 is YYEKEE (reference sequence). CDR3 length equals 14 residues. V was shortened by 3 bases and J by 4 bases, with 13 bases between the two germline ends. The CDR3 DNA is TGTGCCAGCAGCTCCTCGGGGCCCAGAGAGACCCAGTACTTC. This gives the protein CASSSSGPRETQYF.